These 12 T cell receptor beta chains came from one sample sequenced in a study of cytomegalovirus exposure and HLA in healthy donors. Primers: 60 Vbeta forward and 13 Jbeta reverse. Using immunoSEQ multiplex PCR, the repertoire was profiled, and TCRdb retains in-frame clones only, with some absent. Of roughly 110,000 clones in the sample, around 71% are singletons; the top ten hold 0.79%. Material for sequencing was PBMCs. These TCRs come from a boy aged 10-17 years in good health and CMV-seronegative.

This chain connects TRBV9 to TRBJ1-1; 9 nucleotides match TRBD1. The CDR3 length is 14 residues. Per germline, CDR1 SGDLS and CDR2 YYNGEE. Trimming cost V 3 bases and J 1 base; bases outside gene matches: 1. CDR3 bases: TGTGCCAGCAGCGCGACAGGGGGGAACACTGAAGCTTTCTTT. Protein product: CASSATGGNTEAFF.

Details on this clone: Germline is not matched at one junction end, which may reflect a read error. The chain combines TRBV2 with TRBJ1-4; tentatively, D is TRBD1 (5 bases). Germline V lookup: CDR1 SNHLY, CDR2 FYNNEI. The CDR3 is 11 amino acids. DNA for the CDR3: TGTGCCAGCAGCGCAACACAGGTACCAGTTTTT. This encodes CASSATQVPVF.

The DNA for the CDR3 is TGCGCCAGCAGATCGGCTAGCGGGAGCTCCTACGAGCAGTACTTC. Translation: CASRSASGSSYEQYF. V gene TRBV5-1 combines with J gene TRBJ2-7; the match to TRBD2 covers 10 bases. This CDR3 contains 15 residues. V dropped 5 bases and J dropped 0; count of bases not matched to a gene: 5. The V gene's germline CDR1 is SGHRS and CDR2 YFSETQ.

This clone appeared a few times. The sample holds other DNA sequences that translate to the same CDR3. The chain joins TRBV6-5 to TRBJ1-1, with 7 bases identical to TRBD1. V was pared by 6 bases and J by 7 bases, with 11 bases of the junction left unmatched. The CDR3 runs 14 residues. The germline V gene has CDR1 MNHEY and CDR2 SVGAGI. The CDR3: CASSRGTAASEAFF. Here the CDR3 DNA reads TGTGCCAGCAGCCGTGGGACAGCGGCTAGTGAAGCTTTCTTT.

V and J are TRBV30 and TRBJ2-1; 8 bases fit TRBD1. Trimming at V came to 2 bases and at J to 8 bases, leaving 8 bases not matched to a gene. The CDR3 has 14 amino acids. Germline assignment: CDR1 GTSNPN and CDR2 SVGIG (reference sequence). The CDR3 sequence is CAWSRGQVGDEQFF. CDR3 bases: TGTGCCTGGAGTAGGGGACAGGTAGGCGATGAGCAGTTCTTC.

The table lists this clone with a few counts. This chain uses TRBV9 with TRBJ2-1; TRBD1 is a possible D gene (6 bases). Germline V lookup: CDR1 SGDLS, CDR2 YYNGEE. The CDR3 has 15 residues. Trimming shortened V by 3 bases and J by 5 bases, and 15 bases separated the two germline ends. The CDR3 loop is CASSAPGTKNNEQFF. CDR3 DNA sequence: TGTGCCAGCAGCGCCCCCGGGACAAAGAACAATGAGCAGTTCTTC.

J is TRBJ1-4 and V is TRBV2; 7 nucleotides align to TRBD1. V lost 4 bases and J lost 4; bases outside the gene matches: 3. This CDR3 spans 14 amino acids. From germline, CDR1 is SNHLY and CDR2 FYNNEI. For the CDR3, the DNA is TGTGCCAGCAGTGCGGGACAGTTTAATGAAAAACTGTTTTTT. It translates to CASSAGQFNEKLFF.

The chain links TRBV7-2 to TRBJ2-5, with D possibly TRBD2 on 6 matching bases. The V gene's germline CDR1 is SGHTA and CDR2 FQGNSA. This CDR3 region has 14 residues. The germline V and J ends were trimmed by 7 bases and 4 bases, with 16 bases remaining between them. The CDR3 DNA follows: TGTGCCAGCACCACCTTGGTGGGGGGAGAGACCCAGTACTTC. This translates into CASTTLVGGETQYF.

This clone was detected only a few times. The rearrangement uses TRBV19 and TRBJ1-5; D remains unclear. V was cut by 3 bases and J by 6 bases, with 6 bases left in between. Germline CDR1 reads LNHDA; CDR2 reads SQIVND (reference sequence). There are 12 residues in the CDR3. The CDR3 sequence is CASSISLQPQHF. The CDR3 region has the DNA TGTGCCAGTAGTATTTCTCTTCAGCCCCAGCATTTT.

The J gene is TRBJ2-5, the V gene TRBV2; TRBD1 aligns across 7 bases. The CDR3 has 15 residues. V was clipped by 3 bases and J by 7 bases; unmatched bases: 11. The germline CDR1 and CDR2 sequences are SNHLY and FYNNEI. The CDR3 DNA is TGTGCCAGCAGTGACAAGACAGGGACCCTGGGGACCCAGTACTTC. This translates into CASSDKTGTLGTQYF.

Here the CDR3 reads CASTRDFLETEAFF. DNA for the CDR3: TGTGCCAGCACCCGGGACTTCCTGGAAACTGAAGCTTTCTTT. V usage is TRBV6-6 and J usage is TRBJ1-1; TRBD1 is a possible D gene (5 bases). The CDR3 is made up of 14 amino acids. With 7 bases removed from V and 5 bases from J, the gap between germline ends came to 17 bases. Germline CDR1 and CDR2: MNHNY and SVGAGI (reference sequence).

The V call is TRBV6-5, the J call TRBJ2-7; TRBD1 matches at 7 bases. Germline V lookup: CDR1 MNHEY, CDR2 SVGAGI. The junction had 7 bases not matched to a gene; V was cut back by 5 bases and J by 6 bases. The CDR3 has 13 residues. The CDR3 coding sequence is TGTGCCAGCAGTCAACCCGACAGGGCCGAGCAGTACTTC. It encodes CASSQPDRAEQYF.